A single sample gave rise to the 9 T cell receptor beta chains below, sequenced in a study of T cell repertoires in cytomegalovirus infection. TCRdb re-analysed the reads in MiXCR, keeping a single row per CDR3 protein. The repertoire holds approximately 120,000 distinct CDR3 sequences, with more than 25% as singletons. The antigens these receptors bind are not known. The sequences come from CD8+ T cells from cultured PBMCs, collected from culture after CMV antigen stimulation. Source of these receptors: a human donor in good health (CMV status not recorded). Some clones in this sample may be carry-over from other donors' samples.

This clonotype showed up many times. This sequence joins TRBV11-2 and TRBJ2-1; possibly TRBD1 for D (5 bases). There are 15 residues in the CDR3. Germline CDR1 SGHAT, CDR2 FQNNGV. Trimming removed 1 base at V and 10 bases at J, with 17 bases between. The CDR3 reads CASSLVSSQGREQFF. CDR3 DNA: TGTGCCAGCAGCTTAGTAAGCTCCCAGGGTAGGGAGCAGTTCTTC.

This clonotype was counted ten times or more. The chain links TRBV20-1 to TRBJ1-1; the D is unclear. V was clipped by 0 bases and J by 1 base, with 15 bases between them. The germline gives CDR1 DFQATT, CDR2 SNEGSKA (reference sequence). This CDR3 is built from 16 residues. CDR3 residues: CSARDYRLGGNTEAFF. CDR3 coding DNA: TGCAGTGCTAGAGATTACCGGTTAGGAGGGAACACTGAAGCTTTCTTT.

CDR3 amino acids: CASSFEGAGTGELFF. The CDR3 DNA is TGTGCCAGCAGTTTCGAGGGGGCTGGCACCGGGGAGCTGTTTTTT. The chain carries TRBV12-3 or TRBV12-4 and TRBJ2-2, with 7 bases fitting TRBD1. Trimming took 3 bases from V and 4 from J; bases not matched to a gene: 5. The CDR3 covers 15 residues.

The V gene is TRBV5-4, the J gene TRBJ2-1; a weak D match, TRBD2 (7 bases). Germline values: CDR1 SGHNT, CDR2 YYREEE (reference sequence). The CDR3 sequence is 17 residues long. V lost 6 bases, J lost 9 bases, and 28 bases lay in between. DNA of the CDR3: TGTGCCAGCACATCATCCGGGGGGCCGATTATTGCGAGTGAGCAGTTCTTC. The encoded protein is CASTSSGGPIIASEQFF. The whole variable domain, remainder taken from reference TRBV5-4 and TRBJ2-1, is ETGVTQSPTHLIKTRGQQVTLRCSSQSGHNTVSWYQQALGQGPQFIFQYYREEENGRGNFPPRFSGLQFPNYSSELNVNALELDDSALYLCASTSSGGPIIASEQFFGPGTRLTVL.

This clonotype was seen a few times. This chain links TRBV7-9 with TRBJ2-7; D unclear. Trimming removed 5 bases from V and 7 bases from J, with 15 bases in between. CDR1 SEHNR and CDR2 FQNEAQ come from the germline V gene (reference sequence). This CDR3 comprises 13 residues. The CDR3 coding sequence is TGTGCCAGCAGCCACGATCTTGAGGATGAGCAGTACTTC. Amino acids: CASSHDLEDEQYF.

The chain links TRBV6-6 to TRBJ2-7; D is possibly TRBD2 (6 bases). CDR1 is MNHNY, CDR2 SVGAGI, per germline (reference sequence). With 10 bases removed from V and 1 base from J, the gap between germline ends came to 11 bases. The CDR3 covers 12 residues. The CDR3 DNA sequence: TGTGCCACCCGGGGGTCGTCCTACGAGCAGTACTTC. Translated: CATRGSSYEQYF.

This chain connects TRBV6-1 to TRBJ2-7; D uncertain. CDR1 and CDR2 from the germline V gene are MNHNS and SASEGT. CDR3 size: 14 residues. The ends were cut back, 1 base at V and 6 bases at J, with 13 bases in the middle. The CDR3 coding sequence is TGTGCCAGCAGTGAAGTTCAGTTTCCCGGCGAGCAGTACTTC. Encoded protein: CASSEVQFPGEQYF.

This clonotype came up a few times. The chain recombines TRBV28 with TRBJ2-3; 10 nucleotides match TRBD2. This CDR3 comprises 18 residues. With 2 bases clipped from V and 0 bases from J, the junction kept 8 bases outside the gene matches. Germline V gives CDR1 MDHEN, CDR2 SYDVKM. The chain's CDR3 is CASSLERLAGASTDTQYF. CDR3 DNA: TGTGCCAGCAGTTTAGAGAGGCTAGCGGGGGCTAGCACAGATACGCAGTATTTT. The whole variable domain, remainder taken from reference TRBV28 and TRBJ2-3, is DVKVTQSSRYLVKRTGEKVFLECVQDMDHENMFWYRQDPGLGLRLIYFSYDVKMKEKGDIPEGYSVSREKKERFSLILESASTNQTSMYLCASSLERLAGASTDTQYFGPGTRLTVL.

This clonotype was seen more than once but under ten times. The V call is TRBV5-1, the J call TRBJ1-1, with 7 bases identical to TRBD1. J lost 0 bases, V lost 1 base, and 3 bases had no gene match. Germline CDR1 SGHRS, CDR2 YFSETQ. The CDR3 totals 15 residues. CDR3 in amino acids: CASSLRGLLNTEAFF. For the CDR3, the DNA is TGCGCCAGCAGCTTGAGGGGGCTGTTGAACACTGAAGCTTTCTTT.